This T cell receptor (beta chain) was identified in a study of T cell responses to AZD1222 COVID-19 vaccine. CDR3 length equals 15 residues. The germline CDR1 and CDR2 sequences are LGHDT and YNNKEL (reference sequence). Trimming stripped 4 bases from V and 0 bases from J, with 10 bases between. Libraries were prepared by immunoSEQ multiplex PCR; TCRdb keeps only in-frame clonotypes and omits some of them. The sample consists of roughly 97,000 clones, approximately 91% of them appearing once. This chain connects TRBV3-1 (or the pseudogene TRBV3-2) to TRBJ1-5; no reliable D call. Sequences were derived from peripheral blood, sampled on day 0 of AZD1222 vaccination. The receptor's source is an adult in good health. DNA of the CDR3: TGTGCCAGCAGCCCCCTCCTTAATAGCAATCAGCCCCAGCATTTT. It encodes CASSPLLNSNQPQHF.